This is a list of T cell receptor beta chains from one sample in a study of graft-versus-host responses after intestinal transplantation. The repertoire was sequenced with immunoSEQ multiplex PCR; TCRdb's copy has only in-frame clones and lacks some. This sample yields 98,000 or so clones, of which 87% are seen a single time; around 0.9% belongs to the top ten. Their antigens are not known. The specimen comprised unstimulated CD4+ T cells sorted from spleen or lymph node cells, sampled before intestinal transplant. These receptors all come from a human donor who received an intestinal transplant. CDR3s include the opening cysteine and the closing phenylalanine or tryptophan. The order of the fields is clone size, V gene, CDR3 length, J gene, D gene, CDR3 protein, CDR3 DNA. The D gene is left open where the match is weak. A clone size is listed for some rows: how often the clone was seen (once, few, many), or a class if it is expanded.

abundance: NA
v_gene: TRBV5-6
len: 17
j_gene: TRBJ2-3
d_gene: NA
CDR3aa: CASSLGPGTTSGDTQYF
CDR3nt: TGTGCCAGCAGCTTGGGGCCAGGGACCACAAGTGGAGATACGCAGTATTTT

abundance: NA
v_gene: TRBV7-2
len: 16
j_gene: TRBJ2-2
d_gene: NA
CDR3aa: CASSLVGTRITGELFF
CDR3nt: TGTGCCAGCAGCTTAGTAGGTACTAGGATCACCGGGGAGCTGTTTTTT

abundance: NA
v_gene: TRBV15
len: 14
j_gene: TRBJ1-6
d_gene: NA
CDR3aa: CATSRVQAGSPLHF
CDR3nt: TGTGCCACCAGCAGAGTCCAGGCTGGTTCACCCCTCCACTTT

abundance: NA
v_gene: TRBV7-7
len: 15
j_gene: TRBJ2-5
d_gene: NA
CDR3aa: CASSLSTAKSETQYF
CDR3nt: TGTGCCAGCAGCTTGAGCACAGCAAAGTCGGAGACCCAGTACTTC

abundance: NA
v_gene: TRBV5-5
len: 15
j_gene: TRBJ1-5
d_gene: NA
CDR3aa: CASSIQARSNQPQHF
CDR3nt: TGTGCCAGCAGCATACAGGCGCGGAGCAATCAGCCCCAGCATTTT

abundance: NA
v_gene: TRBV9
len: 15
j_gene: TRBJ2-4
d_gene: NA
CDR3aa: CASSVYGRGENIQYF
CDR3nt: TGTGCCAGCAGCGTATACGGGAGAGGGGAAAACATTCAGTACTTC

abundance: NA
v_gene: TRBV5-4
len: 16
j_gene: TRBJ2-5
d_gene: TRBD1
CDR3aa: CASSPGQGHNQETQYF
CDR3nt: TGTGCCAGCAGCCCTGGACAGGGCCACAATCAAGAGACCCAGTACTTC

abundance: NA
v_gene: TRBV11-2
len: 16
j_gene: TRBJ2-1
d_gene: TRBD2
CDR3aa: CASSLDLGEGFNEQFF
CDR3nt: TGTGCCAGCAGCTTAGATTTGGGGGAGGGCTTTAATGAGCAGTTCTTC

abundance: NA
v_gene: TRBV6-5
len: 11
j_gene: TRBJ1-1
d_gene: NA
CDR3aa: CASSDSNEAFF
CDR3nt: TGTGCCAGCAGCGACAGCAACGAAGCTTTCTTT

abundance: once
v_gene: TRBV7-3
len: 15
j_gene: TRBJ2-1
d_gene: NA
CDR3aa: CASSFEVATYNEQFF
CDR3nt: TGTGCCAGCAGCTTTGAGGTAGCCACCTACAATGAGCAGTTCTTC

abundance: NA
v_gene: TRBV5-1
len: 14
j_gene: TRBJ2-1
d_gene: TRBD2
CDR3aa: CASRSRDYYNEQFF
CDR3nt: TGCGCCAGCAGATCTCGGGACTATTACAATGAGCAGTTCTTC

abundance: NA
v_gene: TRBV21-1
len: 11
j_gene: TRBJ2-1
d_gene: NA
CDR3aa: CASSKEAKQFF
CDR3nt: TGTGCCAGCAGCAAAGAGGCAAAGCAGTTCTTC

abundance: NA
v_gene: TRBV19
len: 14
j_gene: TRBJ1-1
d_gene: NA
CDR3aa: CASSTPVTNTEAFF
CDR3nt: TGTGCCAGTAGTACCCCCGTTACGAACACTGAAGCTTTCTTT

abundance: NA
v_gene: TRBV18
len: 14
j_gene: TRBJ1-5
d_gene: NA
CDR3aa: CASTRLGGNQPQHF
CDR3nt: TGTGCCAGCACCCGGTTGGGAGGCAATCAGCCCCAGCATTTT

abundance: NA
v_gene: TRBV7-3
len: 15
j_gene: TRBJ2-3
d_gene: TRBD2
CDR3aa: CASSLSAGGLDTQYF
CDR3nt: TGTGCCAGCAGCTTAAGCGCGGGGGGGCTAGATACGCAGTATTTT

abundance: once
v_gene: TRBV29-1
len: 13
j_gene: TRBJ2-5
d_gene: NA
CDR3aa: CSVASGTEETQYF
CDR3nt: TGCAGCGTTGCTTCCGGGACGGAGGAGACCCAGTACTTC

abundance: NA
v_gene: TRBV19
len: 15
j_gene: TRBJ1-6
d_gene: TRBD1
CDR3aa: CASSIAGQFNSPLHF
CDR3nt: TGTGCCAGTAGTATAGCGGGACAGTTTAATTCACCCCTCCACTTT

abundance: NA
v_gene: TRBV20-1
len: 11
j_gene: TRBJ2-1
d_gene: TRBD2
CDR3aa: CSSGRNNEQFF
CDR3nt: TGCAGTAGCGGGAGGAACAATGAGCAGTTCTTC

abundance: NA
v_gene: TRBV19
len: 16
j_gene: TRBJ2-2
d_gene: NA
CDR3aa: CASIANVGVQTGELFF
CDR3nt: TGTGCCAGTATAGCCAACGTGGGGGTTCAAACCGGGGAGCTGTTTTTT

abundance: NA
v_gene: TRBV2
len: 16
j_gene: TRBJ2-6
d_gene: NA
CDR3aa: CASSERGTAGANVLTF
CDR3nt: TGTGCCAGCAGTGAAAGGGGGACCGCTGGGGCCAACGTCCTGACTTTC

abundance: NA
v_gene: TRBV5-4
len: 13
j_gene: TRBJ1-5
d_gene: NA
CDR3aa: CASSLDSNQPQHF
CDR3nt: TGTGCCAGCAGCCTAGACAGCAATCAGCCCCAGCATTTT

abundance: NA
v_gene: TRBV18
len: 12
j_gene: TRBJ2-5
d_gene: NA
CDR3aa: CASSPKQETQYF
CDR3nt: TGTGCCAGCTCACCAAAGCAAGAGACCCAGTACTTC

abundance: NA
v_gene: TRBV9
len: 14
j_gene: TRBJ1-3
d_gene: NA
CDR3aa: CASSVFSSGNTIYF
CDR3nt: TGTGCCAGCAGCGTCTTTTCCTCTGGAAACACCATATATTTT

abundance: NA
v_gene: TRBV2
len: 15
j_gene: TRBJ2-3
d_gene: TRBD1
CDR3aa: CASGGGQGITDTQYF
CDR3nt: TGTGCCAGCGGGGGAGGACAGGGGATCACAGATACGCAGTATTTT

abundance: NA
v_gene: TRBV19
len: 17
j_gene: TRBJ1-2
d_gene: TRBD1
CDR3aa: CASSIVPHRGANYGYTF
CDR3nt: TGTGCCAGTAGTATAGTTCCCCACAGGGGTGCTAACTATGGCTACACCTTC

abundance: NA
v_gene: TRBV6-1
len: 13
j_gene: TRBJ2-7
d_gene: TRBD1
CDR3aa: CASSGDRGNEQYF
CDR3nt: TGTGCCAGCAGTGGGGACAGGGGGAACGAGCAGTACTTC

abundance: NA
v_gene: TRBV6-1
len: 15
j_gene: TRBJ1-1
d_gene: NA
CDR3aa: CASSEAGLFRTEAFF
CDR3nt: TGTGCCAGCAGTGAAGCGGGACTCTTTAGGACTGAAGCTTTCTTT

abundance: NA
v_gene: TRBV4-1
len: 16
j_gene: TRBJ1-5
d_gene: NA
CDR3aa: CASSPTVGYSNQPQHF
CDR3nt: TGCGCCAGCAGCCCCACCGTGGGTTATAGCAATCAGCCCCAGCATTTT

abundance: NA
v_gene: TRBV28
len: 12
j_gene: TRBJ1-2
d_gene: TRBD1
CDR3aa: CASSFRGYGYTF
CDR3nt: TGTGCCAGCAGTTTCAGGGGGTATGGCTACACCTTC

abundance: NA
v_gene: TRBV6-5
len: 15
j_gene: TRBJ2-1
d_gene: TRBD1
CDR3aa: CASSRTGHSYNEQFF
CDR3nt: TGTGCCAGCAGTCGGACAGGGCACTCCTACAATGAGCAGTTCTTC

abundance: once
v_gene: TRBV6-5
len: 15
j_gene: TRBJ2-7
d_gene: NA
CDR3aa: CASSKPGTGAYEQYF
CDR3nt: TGTGCCAGCAGCAAACCGGGGACGGGTGCCTACGAGCAGTACTTC

abundance: NA
v_gene: TRBV10-3
len: 15
j_gene: TRBJ2-7
d_gene: TRBD1
CDR3aa: CAISKRDRDLYEQYF
CDR3nt: TGTGCCATCAGTAAGAGGGACAGGGATCTCTACGAGCAGTACTTC

abundance: NA
v_gene: TRBV29-1
len: 14
j_gene: TRBJ2-7
d_gene: TRBD1
CDR3aa: CSVAPRDSSYEQYF
CDR3nt: TGCAGCGTTGCGCCTCGGGACAGCTCCTACGAGCAGTACTTC

abundance: NA
v_gene: TRBV14
len: 18
j_gene: TRBJ2-5
d_gene: NA
CDR3aa: CASSQRNTNRDLQETQYF
CDR3nt: TGTGCCAGCAGCCAAAGGAATACAAACCGGGATCTTCAAGAGACCCAGTACTTC

abundance: NA
v_gene: TRBV5-1
len: 13
j_gene: TRBJ1-1
d_gene: NA
CDR3aa: CASSLGWATEAFF
CDR3nt: TGCGCCAGCAGCTTAGGGTGGGCCACTGAAGCTTTCTTT

abundance: NA
v_gene: TRBV2
len: 14
j_gene: TRBJ1-5
d_gene: TRBD1
CDR3aa: CASSETGRVQPQHF
CDR3nt: TGTGCCAGCAGTGAGACAGGGAGGGTTCAGCCCCAGCATTTT

abundance: NA
v_gene: TRBV7-9
len: 17
j_gene: TRBJ2-7
d_gene: TRBD1
CDR3aa: CASSLPPAGGGRYEQYF
CDR3nt: TGTGCCAGCAGCTTACCCCCCGCAGGGGGTGGGAGATACGAGCAGTACTTC

abundance: NA
v_gene: TRBV5-1
len: 15
j_gene: TRBJ2-5
d_gene: TRBD1
CDR3aa: CASSPIQGWQETQYF
CDR3nt: TGCGCCAGCAGTCCAATACAGGGGTGGCAAGAGACCCAGTACTTC

abundance: NA
v_gene: TRBV6-5
len: 14
j_gene: TRBJ2-3
d_gene: NA
CDR3aa: CASSYTPGAGTQYF
CDR3nt: TGTGCCAGCAGTTATACCCCGGGGGCGGGCACGCAGTATTTT

abundance: NA
v_gene: TRBV5-4
len: 14
j_gene: TRBJ1-2
d_gene: NA
CDR3aa: CASSTNTGWYGYTF
CDR3nt: TGTGCCAGCAGCACTAACACAGGGTGGTATGGCTACACCTTC

abundance: NA
v_gene: TRBV11-2
len: 13
j_gene: TRBJ2-7
d_gene: NA
CDR3aa: CASSLNTGSGQYF
CDR3nt: TGTGCCAGCAGCTTAAACACGGGCTCCGGGCAGTACTTC

abundance: NA
v_gene: TRBV6-1
len: 15
j_gene: TRBJ2-1
d_gene: TRBD2
CDR3aa: CASSGLAGAFTEQFF
CDR3nt: TGTGCCAGCAGTGGTCTAGCGGGAGCGTTCACTGAGCAGTTCTTC

abundance: NA
v_gene: TRBV11-2
len: 14
j_gene: TRBJ2-3
d_gene: TRBD1
CDR3aa: CASRHTGGADTQYF
CDR3nt: TGTGCCAGCAGGCATACAGGGGGCGCAGATACGCAGTATTTT

abundance: NA
v_gene: TRBV4-1
len: 15
j_gene: TRBJ1-5
d_gene: NA
CDR3aa: CASSQSAGTNQPQHF
CDR3nt: TGCGCCAGCAGCCAGTCGGCAGGCACCAATCAGCCCCAGCATTTT

abundance: NA
v_gene: TRBV5-4
len: 15
j_gene: TRBJ1-1
d_gene: TRBD1
CDR3aa: CASSLGPGGYTEAFF
CDR3nt: TGTGCCAGCAGCTTGGGTCCAGGGGGCTACACTGAAGCTTTCTTT

abundance: few
v_gene: TRBV5-1
len: 14
j_gene: TRBJ1-3
d_gene: NA
CDR3aa: CASSFDNSGNTIYF
CDR3nt: TGCGCCAGCAGCTTTGACAACTCTGGAAACACCATATATTTT

abundance: NA
v_gene: TRBV2
len: 13
j_gene: TRBJ2-7
d_gene: NA
CDR3aa: CASTQGSSHEQYF
CDR3nt: TGTGCCAGCACCCAGGGGAGCAGCCACGAGCAGTACTTC

abundance: NA
v_gene: TRBV29-1
len: 12
j_gene: TRBJ2-5
d_gene: NA
CDR3aa: CSVKGDWETQYF
CDR3nt: TGCAGCGTGAAGGGGGATTGGGAGACCCAGTACTTC

abundance: NA
v_gene: TRBV5-4
len: 15
j_gene: TRBJ2-3
d_gene: NA
CDR3aa: CASRPRISFTDTQYF
CDR3nt: TGTGCCAGCCGACCGCGAATATCCTTCACAGATACGCAGTATTTT

abundance: NA
v_gene: TRBV11-2
len: 14
j_gene: TRBJ2-5
d_gene: NA
CDR3aa: CASSLGFGQETQYF
CDR3nt: TGTGCCAGCAGCTTAGGGTTTGGACAAGAGACCCAGTACTTC

abundance: NA
v_gene: TRBV2
len: 13
j_gene: TRBJ1-5
d_gene: NA
CDR3aa: CASSEEGSGPQHF
CDR3nt: TGTGCCAGCAGTGAGGAGGGTTCAGGGCCCCAGCATTTT

abundance: NA
v_gene: TRBV7-2
len: 13
j_gene: TRBJ2-1
d_gene: NA
CDR3aa: CASSPGNYNEQFF
CDR3nt: TGTGCCAGCAGCCCGGGAAACTACAATGAGCAGTTCTTC

abundance: NA
v_gene: TRBV9
len: 14
j_gene: TRBJ2-7
d_gene: NA
CDR3aa: CASSVWPTTYEQYF
CDR3nt: TGTGCCAGCAGCGTTTGGCCCACCACCTACGAGCAGTACTTC

abundance: NA
v_gene: TRBV4-2
len: 12
j_gene: TRBJ1-1
d_gene: NA
CDR3aa: CASSPHRERAFF
CDR3nt: TGTGCCAGCAGCCCACACAGGGAGAGGGCTTTCTTT

abundance: NA
v_gene: TRBV2
len: 13
j_gene: TRBJ2-1
d_gene: NA
CDR3aa: CASTGTHANEQFF
CDR3nt: TGTGCCAGCACCGGGACCCACGCGAATGAGCAGTTCTTC

abundance: NA
v_gene: TRBV13
len: 14
j_gene: TRBJ2-7
d_gene: NA
CDR3aa: CASSHIPWIGEQYF
CDR3nt: TGTGCCAGCAGCCACATCCCTTGGATCGGCGAGCAGTACTTC

abundance: NA
v_gene: TRBV6-6
len: 14
j_gene: TRBJ1-4
d_gene: TRBD1
CDR3aa: CASSYGQGGEKLFF
CDR3nt: TGTGCCAGCAGTTACGGACAGGGCGGCGAAAAACTGTTTTTT

abundance: NA
v_gene: TRBV13
len: 14
j_gene: TRBJ2-7
d_gene: NA
CDR3aa: CASIIRGRGSEQYF
CDR3nt: TGTGCCAGCATCATCAGGGGGCGCGGGAGTGAGCAGTACTTC